The sequence of this T cell receptor beta chain was determined in a study of blood T cell repertoires in COVID-19. At the level of the study: Collection of acute and convalescent COVID-19 samples took place in the United States, Italy and Spain. T cells, B-cell-depleted T cells, or PBMCs supplied cDNA or gDNA.

Authors' methods: Nucleated cell counts were estimated from reference gene primer amplification. Assay used: immunoSEQ multiplex PCR; TCRdb lists only in-frame clones, some missing. V and J calls and clone size are given by that table; D and trimming were obtained from the DNA. Here the sample spans some 200,000 clones, approximately 84% being singletons. This CDR3 spans 16 amino acids. In germline, CDR1 is KGHDR, CDR2 SFDVKD. V lost 4 bases and J lost 6; bases outside the gene matches: 6. The specimen was peripheral blood. The rearrangement uses TRBV24-1 and TRBJ1-4, with 11 nucleotides matching TRBD1. This TCR was sampled from a man older than 75 with acute or convalescent COVID-19. The CDR3 region has the DNA TGTGCCACCAGTGAGGGACAGGGGGGAAAATATGAAAAACTGTTTTTT. Its protein is CATSEGQGGKYEKLFF.